Here is one T cell receptor (beta chain) with its context. Its matching antigen is unknown. One end of the junction fails to match germline, which may point to a read error. The split of CD4+ cells yielded CD45RA+ naive and CD45RA-negative memory subsets. The data belong to a study of shared clonotypes between healthy human individuals. The run depth of the assay was deep. Sequenced by immunoSEQ multiplex PCR; TCRdb stores in-frame clones only, minus some. The sample contains more than 850,000 clones, 70% to 80% of which appear only once. The CDR3 extends over 17 amino acids. Germline-derived CDR1 and CDR2 are SGHTA and FQGNSA. Broader study findings: Limitation of the genetic and exposure-history diversity represented came from the few donors. Exclusively blood specimens were collected; tissue repertoires likely differ.

Sequenced material: memory CD4+ T cells from PBMCs. Described subset: CD45RA-negative fraction. This clonotype was sampled from a man aged 18 to 30 in good health. Some clones in this sample may be carry-over from other donors' samples. V gene TRBV7-2 combines with J gene TRBJ2-1; D is perhaps TRBD2 (5 bases). The CDR3 DNA sequence: TGTGCCAGCAGCCGTGGGTGGTCGGCGGGTGTCTACAGTGAGCAGTTCTTC. Its translation: CASSRGWSAGVYSEQFF.